A selection of T cell receptor beta chains follows, all from one sample in a study of blood T cell repertoires in COVID-19. Assay: immunoSEQ multiplex PCR; the TCRdb copy retains only in-frame clones and omits some. Among 110,000 or so clones listed, around nine tenths were seen once. The sequencing sample was made of peripheral blood. These receptor sequences come from a woman aged 65 to 85 who had recovered from COVID-19. Both conserved end residues are part of each CDR3. D genes are given only for firm matches. Clone size is given for some rows only: seen once, a few or many times, or a class if the clone is expanded.

d_call | clone_size | j_call | v_call | cdr3_aa | cdr3_nt
NA | NA | TRBJ2-2 | TRBV4-1 | CASSQDGRRPGELFF | TGCGCCAGCAGCCAAGATGGGAGGAGGCCTGGGGAGCTGTTTTTT
NA | NA | TRBJ1-6 | TRBV6-1 | CASSDGDSYNSPLHF | TGTGCCAGCAGTGATGGCGACAGCTATAATTCACCCCTCCACTTT
TRBD1 | NA | TRBJ2-1 | TRBV5-1 | CASSLMTGSAYNEQFF | TGCGCCAGCAGCTTAATGACAGGGTCAGCATACAATGAGCAGTTCTTC
TRBD1 | NA | TRBJ1-5 | TRBV7-9 | CASSSVGGQGSDQPQHF | TGTGCCAGCAGCTCCGTAGGGGGACAGGGTAGCGATCAGCCCCAGCATTTT
NA | NA | TRBJ2-2 | TRBV7-2 | CASSRRRGLGTGELFF | TGTGCCAGCAGCCGCCGGCGGGGGCTAGGCACCGGGGAGCTGTTTTTT
NA | NA | TRBJ2-7 | TRBV28 | CASSFGERGWQYF | TGTGCCAGCAGTTTCGGGGAGAGAGGTTGGCAGTACTTC
NA | few | TRBJ1-1 | TRBV6-5 | CASSSVPQGSSGEAFF | TGTGCCAGCAGTTCCGTACCCCAGGGCTCCTCCGGGGAAGCTTTCTTT
TRBD1 | NA | TRBJ2-2 | TRBV28 | CASRATGSNTGELFF | TGTGCCAGCAGGGCGACAGGGTCGAACACCGGGGAGCTGTTTTTT
NA | few | TRBJ2-5 | TRBV7-9 | CASSLEGGLETQYF | TGTGCCAGCAGCTTAGAAGGCGGATTAGAGACCCAGTACTTC
TRBD1 | NA | TRBJ1-2 | TRBV28 | CASSSPPTGVGYTF | TGTGCCAGCAGTTCCCCCCCGACAGGGGTTGGCTACACCTTC
NA | NA | TRBJ2-5 | TRBV7-8 | CASSPGETQYF | TGTGCCAGCAGCCCCGGGGAGACCCAGTACTTC
NA | NA | TRBJ2-3 | TRBV4-2 | CASSQEGTRQNTDTQYF | TGTGCCAGCAGCCAAGAGGGCACCCGTCAAAACACAGATACGCAGTATTTT
TRBD1 | NA | TRBJ1-6 | TRBV6-6 | CASSTRFSRGDSPLHF | TGTGCCAGCAGTACCCGTTTCTCCAGGGGGGATTCACCCCTCCACTTT
NA | NA | TRBJ1-4 | TRBV6-5 | CASSPRSGEKLFF | TGTGCCAGCAGTCCCCGCTCGGGTGAAAAACTGTTTTTT
TRBD1 | NA | TRBJ1-3 | TRBV4-2 | CASSQETGVTGTIYF | TGTGCCAGCAGCCAGGAGACAGGGGTAACGGGCACCATATATTTT
NA | NA | TRBJ2-5 | TRBV19 | CASSPGPQETQYF | TGTGCCAGTAGCCCGGGTCCCCAAGAGACCCAGTACTTC
TRBD2 | NA | TRBJ2-5 | TRBV28 | CASRPGGVYMAFRYWTQYF | TGTGCCAGCAGGCCGGGGGGGGTCTATATGGCCTTCAGATATTGGACCCAGTACTTC
NA | NA | TRBJ2-4 | TRBV4-2 | CASSQEEGAVNIQYF | TGTGCCAGCAGCCAAGAGGAGGGGGCGGTTAACATTCAGTACTTC
NA | medium-sized | TRBJ1-2 | TRBV15 | CATSRNTENYGYTF | TGTGCCACCAGCAGGAATACAGAAAACTATGGCTACACCTTC
TRBD2 | NA | TRBJ2-7 | TRBV5-5 | CASSLSLAGYEQYF | TGTGCCAGCAGCTTGTCACTAGCGGGCTACGAGCAGTACTTC
NA | NA | TRBJ2-1 | TRBV5-1 | CASSLDRGGQFF | TGCGCCAGCAGCTTGGATAGGGGGGGACAGTTCTTC
TRBD1 | NA | TRBJ2-3 | TRBV18 | CASSPGTVSTDTQYF | TGTGCCAGCTCACCGGGGACAGTAAGCACAGATACGCAGTATTTT
TRBD2 | NA | TRBJ2-6 | TRBV12-5 | CASAPSPGTGGVLTF | TGTGCTAGTGCCCCTTCCCCCGGGACGGGAGGTGTTCTGACTTTC
TRBD2 | NA | TRBJ2-1 | TRBV7-3 | CASSLTRGDYNEQFF | TGTGCCAGCAGCTTAACGCGGGGGGATTACAATGAGCAGTTCTTC
TRBD2 | NA | TRBJ2-1 | TRBV5-4 | CASSLTTSGYNEQFF | TGTGCCAGCAGCTTGACGACTAGCGGGTACAATGAGCAGTTCTTC
TRBD1 | NA | TRBJ1-1 | TRBV5-6 | CASTPIQGANTEAFF | TGTGCCAGCACCCCTATACAGGGGGCGAACACCGAAGCTTTCTTT
TRBD1 | few | TRBJ1-3 | TRBV28 | CASQGGFGRNTIYF | TGTGCCAGCCAGGGGGGCTTTGGGCGAAACACCATATATTTT
NA | NA | TRBJ2-4 | TRBV7-3 | CASSLWSADSKNIQYF | TGTGCCAGCAGCTTATGGTCCGCGGACAGCAAAAACATTCAGTACTTC
TRBD1 | NA | TRBJ1-2 | TRBV18 | CASSPEDRIFGYTF | TGTGCCAGCTCACCAGAGGACAGGATCTTTGGCTACACCTTC
NA | NA | TRBJ2-4 | TRBV19 | CASTASVFGNIQYF | TGTGCCAGTACGGCTAGCGTGTTCGGAAACATTCAGTACTTC
TRBD1 | NA | TRBJ2-5 | TRBV5-1 | CASSFRGSETQYF | TGCGCCAGCAGCTTCAGGGGGTCAGAGACCCAGTACTTC
TRBD2 | NA | TRBJ2-3 | TRBV7-2 | CASSLVGGTDTQYF | TGTGCCAGCAGCTTAGTGGGGGGGACAGATACGCAGTATTTT
NA | few | TRBJ2-7 | TRBV5-4 | CASTLRRQGGLEQYF | TGTGCCAGCACCTTAAGGAGGCAGGGAGGTCTCGAGCAGTACTTC
NA | NA | TRBJ1-1 | TRBV6-6 | CASSYHGPSPGTEAFF | TGTGCCAGCAGTTACCACGGACCTTCTCCGGGGACTGAAGCTTTCTTT
TRBD1 | NA | TRBJ2-7 | TRBV7-8 | CASSLGSGTDPYEQYF | TGTGCCAGCAGCTTAGGATCCGGGACAGATCCCTACGAGCAGTACTTC
NA | NA | TRBJ1-5 | TRBV18 | CASSPDGVNQPQHF | TGTGCCAGCTCACCGGACGGGGTCAATCAGCCCCAGCATTTT
TRBD1 | NA | TRBJ2-1 | TRBV5-1 | CASSPRRDRGYNEQFF | TGCGCCAGCAGCCCCCGCCGGGACAGGGGTTACAATGAGCAGTTCTTC
NA | NA | TRBJ2-2 | TRBV7-9 | CASSTLGGTGELFF | TGTGCCAGCAGCACACTGGGGGGCACCGGGGAGCTGTTTTTT
NA | few | TRBJ2-2 | TRBV9 | CASSVFRTAGELFF | TGTGCCAGCAGCGTATTTAGAACGGCCGGGGAGCTGTTTTTT
TRBD2 | NA | TRBJ2-5 | TRBV2 | CASSGGGQETQYF | TGTGCCAGCAGTGGCGGGGGACAAGAGACCCAGTACTTC
NA | NA | TRBJ2-7 | TRBV27 | CASGRYEQYF | TGTGCCAGCGGGCGTTACGAGCAGTACTTC
NA | once | TRBJ2-7 | TRBV18 | CASSPTGSGEQYF | TGTGCCAGCTCACCCACGGGGTCTGGGGAGCAGTACTTC
NA | NA | TRBJ1-6 | TRBV6-5 | CASSFRDKDSPLHF | TGTGCCAGCTCCTTCCGGGACAAAGATTCACCCCTCCACTTT
NA | NA | TRBJ2-2 | TRBV19 | CASSIWSSELFF | TGTGCCAGTAGTATTTGGAGCTCCGAGCTGTTTTTT
TRBD1 | NA | TRBJ1-3 | TRBV9 | CASSATGGGNTIYF | TGTGCCAGCAGCGCGACAGGGGGAGGAAACACCATATATTTT
NA | NA | TRBJ1-1 | TRBV7-9 | CASSLVPNAEAFF | TGTGCCAGCAGCTTAGTACCTAACGCTGAAGCTTTCTTT
NA | NA | TRBJ2-1 | TRBV9 | CASSVDGGSYNEQFF | TGTGCCAGCAGCGTAGACGGGGGCTCCTACAATGAGCAGTTCTTC
NA | once | TRBJ2-2 | TRBV29-1 | CSAGTNTGELFF | TGCAGCGCCGGGACGAACACCGGGGAGCTGTTTTTT
NA | NA | TRBJ2-3 | TRBV20-1 | CSAIATDTQYF | TGCAGTGCTATTGCGACAGATACGCAGTATTTT
NA | NA | TRBJ2-3 | TRBV15 | CATKNRLSTDTQYF | TGTGCCACCAAAAACAGGCTCAGCACAGATACGCAGTATTTT
TRBD1 | NA | TRBJ1-1 | TRBV27 | CASSPYRQGYTEAFF | TGTGCCAGCAGTCCCTACCGACAGGGGTACACTGAAGCTTTCTTT
TRBD1 | few | TRBJ2-4 | TRBV2 | CASADRANIQYF | TGTGCCAGCGCGGACAGGGCAAACATTCAGTACTTC
TRBD2 | once | TRBJ2-3 | TRBV29-1 | CSAQPGGVTDTQYF | TGCAGCGCCCAGCCCGGGGGGGTCACAGATACGCAGTATTTT
TRBD2 | NA | TRBJ2-1 | TRBV13 | CASSSSMGAGAPYNEQFF | TGTGCCAGCAGCTCCTCGATGGGAGCGGGGGCCCCCTACAATGAGCAGTTCTTC